Each of the 27 T cell receptor beta chains below was sequenced from the same sample in a study of human T cells and chemical hapten exposure. Each CDR3 protein gets one entry after TCRdb re-called the RACE reads with MiXCR. The table includes about 380,000 distinct CDR3 sequences, 4% to 6% detected once. Described time point: pre-sensitization, week 0. Specified treatment: therapeutic diphenylcyclopropenone sensitization with weekly scalp DPC. The sample in question was whole blood, obtained in connection with sensitization to the hapten diphenylcyclopropenone (DPC). The receptors stem from a woman aged 45-60 years with alopecia areata. Some clones in this sample may be carry-over from other donors' samples.

Concerning this clonotype: This may stem from a read error, because a much larger clone lies one nucleotide away. The rearrangement links TRBV12-3 or TRBV12-4 to TRBJ2-3, with TRBD1 matching 8 bases. The CDR3 totals 15 residues. The CDR3: CASSSDRASTDTLYF. Here the CDR3 DNA reads TGTGCCAGCAGCTCGGACAGGGCCTCCACAGATACGCTGTATTTT.

This clonotype has at least ten counts. This rearrangement joins TRBV6-5 to TRBJ1-5; the D gene is possibly TRBD1 (6 bases). Germline-derived CDR1 and CDR2 are MNHEY and SVGAGI. V was shortened by 8 bases and J by 3 bases, with 14 bases between the two germline ends. The CDR3 runs to 14 residues. CDR3 protein: CASRSQGFNQPQHF. The CDR3 DNA is TGTGCCAGCCGGTCGCAGGGGTTCAATCAGCCCCAGCATTTT.

At least ten counts were recorded for this clonotype. V usage is TRBV24-1 and J usage is TRBJ2-2, with 9 bases aligning to TRBD2. Germline trimming cut 5 bases from V and 4 bases from J; bases unmatched to any gene: 22. The CDR3 is 21 amino acids. Germline CDR1 reads KGHDR; CDR2 reads SFDVKD. The chain's CDR3 is CATSAAQGVGSGSPSTGELFF. DNA for the CDR3: TGTGCCACCAGTGCAGCCCAGGGGGTCGGTAGCGGGAGCCCGAGCACCGGGGAGCTGTTTTTT.

This clonotype was counted at least ten times. V gene TRBV4-2 combines with J gene TRBJ1-4; D not certain. This CDR3 has 14 residues. The V end was cut by 0 bases, the J end by 5 bases, with 7 bases between. Germline CDR1 LGHNA, CDR2 YNFKEQ. The CDR3 region has the DNA TGTGCCAGCAGCCAAGATGCACGGAATGAAAAACTGTTTTTT. Encoded protein: CASSQDARNEKLFF.

This clonotype was seen a handful of times. The V and J genes are TRBV4-2 and TRBJ1-4; 10 positions match TRBD1. This CDR3 has 16 residues. Trimming took 2 bases from V and 6 from J; bases not matched to a gene: 6. Germline lookup yields CDR1 LGHNA and CDR2 YNFKEQ. This CDR3 reads CASSQISGTGDEKLFF. CDR3 DNA: TGTGCCAGCAGCCAAATATCCGGGACAGGGGATGAAAAACTGTTTTTT.

The genes are TRBV6-6 and TRBJ1-5, with 10 bases aligning to TRBD1. CDR1 and CDR2 (germline): MNHNY, SVGAGI (reference sequence). This CDR3 comprises 12 residues. J lost 16 bases, V lost 6 bases, and 9 bases had no gene match. CDR3 loop: CASSYTGTGVHF. As DNA, the CDR3 is TGTGCCAGCAGCTATACCGGGACAGGGGTCCATTTT.

The chain employs TRBV4-2 and TRBJ2-1; TRBD1 is a possible D gene (5 bases). The germline CDR1 and CDR2 sequences are LGHNA and YNFKEQ. This CDR3 has 14 residues. V was trimmed by 4 bases and J by 7 bases, leaving 14 bases between them. The CDR3 DNA follows: TGTGCCAGCAGCCCCTCTGGGGCACCGAATGAGCAGTTCTTC. Translating it yields CASSPSGAPNEQFF.

This clonotype was detected a few times. The genes are TRBV20-1 and TRBJ1-3; no clear D. Germline CDR1 is DFQATT and CDR2 is SNEGSKA (reference sequence). Trimming removed 1 base from V and 0 bases from J, with 7 bases in between. There are 14 residues in the CDR3. CDR3 protein: CSARASSSGNTIYF. As DNA, the CDR3 is TGCAGTGCTAGAGCTAGCAGCTCTGGAAACACCATATATTTT.

The table lists this clonotype with many counts. The chain joins TRBV7-8 to TRBJ2-3; 8 bases are a match to TRBD1. The length of the CDR3 is 16 residues. V trimming: 3 bases; J trimming: 0 bases; junction bases outside the gene matches: 5. From germline, CDR1 is SGHVS and CDR2 FQNEAQ. The CDR3: CASSFSRGQSTDTQYF. The CDR3 DNA sequence: TGTGCCAGCAGCTTCTCCAGGGGGCAGAGCACAGATACGCAGTATTTT.

The table lists this clonotype with many counts. V and J are TRBV3-1 and TRBJ2-3; D not certain. The CDR3 contains 13 residues. V lost 4 bases and J 2 bases, leaving 7 bases between the germline ends. The germline V gene encodes CDR1 LGHDT and CDR2 YNNKEL (reference sequence). The CDR3 DNA follows: TGTGCCAGCAGCCTATTTCTCACAGATACGCAGTATTTT. Translating it yields CASSLFLTDTQYF.

This clonotype was seen many times. The chain couples TRBV5-1 to TRBJ2-2; 8 bases are shared with TRBD1. CDR1 is SGHRS, CDR2 YFSETQ, per germline. This CDR3 has 15 residues. The J segment lost 5 bases and the V segment lost 3 bases, leaving 6 bases of the junction unmatched. DNA for the CDR3: TGCGCCAGCAGCTCAGGACAGGGAGGAACCGGGGAGCTGTTTTTT. Translated: CASSSGQGGTGELFF.

This chain connects TRBV12-3 or TRBV12-4 to TRBJ1-1, with TRBD1 as a possible D gene (6 bases). The V gene lost 7 bases and the J gene lost 5 bases, with 17 bases spanning the gap. This CDR3 spans 14 amino acids. The CDR3 bases are TGTGCCAGCACCTTGGGGGGGGCTCGAACTGAAGCTTTCTTT. Residues: CASTLGGARTEAFF.

This clonotype showed up many times. The chain links TRBV7-6 to TRBJ2-7; D gene unclear. V gave up 1 base and J gave up 4 bases, with 8 bases separating them. This CDR3 contains 13 residues. Germline loops: CDR1 SGHVS, CDR2 FNYEAQ. CDR3: CASSLGVRYEQYF. The CDR3 coding sequence is TGTGCCAGCAGCTTAGGGGTTCGATACGAGCAGTACTTC.

This clonotype was recorded at least ten times. The gene calls are TRBV3-1 and TRBJ2-3; TRBD2 might be the D (6 bases). The V gene's germline CDR1 is LGHDT and CDR2 YNNKEL (reference sequence). V was cut by 5 bases and J by 8 bases, with 14 bases left in between. The CDR3 extends over 13 amino acids. The CDR3 sequence: CASSLVGGGTQYF. The DNA for the CDR3 is TGTGCCAGCAGCTTGGTTGGGGGAGGTACGCAGTATTTT.

The sample holds a few counts of this clonotype. The chain joins TRBV12-3 or TRBV12-4 to TRBJ1-2, with a weak D call TRBD1 (5 bases). V was shortened by 6 bases and J by 3 bases, with 11 bases between the two germline ends. The CDR3 is 13 amino acids. The DNA for the CDR3 is TGTGCCAGCAGCTCCAGGGACTACTATGGCTACACCTTC. It codes for CASSSRDYYGYTF.

The rearrangement joins TRBV29-1 to TRBJ2-1; 7 nucleotides match TRBD1. The CDR3 loop spans 13 amino acids. V lost 8 bases to trimming and J lost 4 bases; unmatched junction nucleotides: 8. CDR1 is SQVTM, CDR2 ANQGSEA, per germline. For the CDR3, the DNA is TGCAGCATTCGTCCGGGACAGTACAATGAGCAGTTCTTC. This translates into CSIRPGQYNEQFF.

This clonotype was recorded a few times. The rearrangement uses TRBV20-1 and TRBJ2-3; 8 bases line up with TRBD2. J was trimmed by 4 bases and V by 0 bases; bases with no gene match: 6. The CDR3 contains 15 residues. CDR1 is DFQATT and CDR2 is SNEGSKA in the germline V gene (reference sequence). CDR3 loop: CSARDSSGRADTQYF. DNA of the CDR3: TGCAGTGCTAGAGACTCAAGCGGGAGAGCAGATACGCAGTATTTT.

This clonotype came up many times. The CDR3 DNA reads TGTGCCAGCAGCCTCTTGGGAGGACAGGGATCCCGCGAGCAGTACTTC. Protein product: CASSLLGGQGSREQYF. The rearrangement links TRBV3-1 to TRBJ2-7, with 8 positions matching TRBD1. Germline loops: CDR1 LGHDT, CDR2 YNNKEL (reference sequence). The CDR3 sequence is 16 residues long. V shed 4 bases and J 6 bases; nucleotides not matched to a gene: 14.

The V gene is TRBV12-3 or TRBV12-4, the J gene TRBJ2-6; D unclear. The V end lost 7 bases, the J end lost 0 bases, and 7 bases lay between the germline ends. The CDR3 has 14 residues. For the CDR3, the DNA is TGTGCCAGCATGGATCCCTCTGGGGCCAACGTCCTGACTTTC. Amino acid sequence: CASMDPSGANVLTF.

The V call is TRBV20-1, the J call TRBJ2-1, with 7 bases aligning to TRBD2. This CDR3 contains 19 residues. The V gene's germline CDR1 is DFQATT and CDR2 SNEGSKA (reference sequence). V dropped 5 bases and J dropped 0; count of bases not matched to a gene: 19. The CDR3 reads CSAPIGGSSEGSSYNEQFF. The CDR3 nucleotides are TGCAGTGCTCCGATCGGGGGGAGCTCTGAAGGAAGCTCCTACAATGAGCAGTTCTTC.

This clonotype was recorded a few times. This sequence joins TRBV28 and TRBJ2-1; TRBD1 might be the D (7 bases). Trimming pared 5 bases from V and 4 bases from J, leaving 15 bases between. The CDR3 totals 15 residues. The germline V gene encodes CDR1 MDHEN and CDR2 SYDVKM. The CDR3 DNA follows: TGTGCCAGCAGTAAAACAGGGGACTTGTACAATGAGCAGTTCTTC. Amino acid sequence: CASSKTGDLYNEQFF.

This clonotype was counted between two and nine times. The CDR3 DNA follows: TGTGCCAGCAGCCCGATGATTTCAGCGGGGCAAGAGACCCAGTACTTC. As protein: CASSPMISAGQETQYF. V gene TRBV9 combines with J gene TRBJ2-5; 7 bases match TRBD2. With V trimmed by 4 bases and J by 2 bases, 11 bases remained unmatched. Germline loops: CDR1 SGDLS, CDR2 YYNGEE. The CDR3 runs to 16 residues.

This clonotype appeared many times. V and J are TRBV6-5 and TRBJ1-2, with 7 positions matching TRBD1. CDR3 length equals 15 residues. The trim removed 2 bases at V and 4 bases at J, leaving 7 bases unmatched. CDR1 is MNHEY, CDR2 SVGAGI, per germline. CDR3 loop: CASSYASGQAYGYTF. As DNA, the CDR3 is TGTGCCAGCAGTTACGCGTCCGGACAGGCCTATGGCTACACCTTC.

This clonotype was counted between two and nine times. J is TRBJ1-5 and V is TRBV6-5; 10 positions agree with TRBD1. The CDR3 totals 19 residues. In germline, CDR1 is MNHEY, CDR2 SVGAGI. Unmatched junction bases numbered 13, after V lost 4 bases and J lost 1 base. CDR3 in amino acids: CASSFSRGQGGRSNQPQHF. DNA for the CDR3: TGTGCCAGCAGTTTTTCCCGAGGACAGGGGGGAAGAAGCAATCAGCCCCAGCATTTT.

This clonotype was seen only a few times. This chain joins TRBV9 and TRBJ2-3, with 9 nucleotides matching TRBD1. V was clipped by 4 bases and J by 11 bases; unmatched bases: 14. This CDR3 region has 15 residues. Germline-derived CDR1 and CDR2 are SGDLS and YYNGEE. CDR3 amino acids: CASSPRQGEVAVQYF. The CDR3 bases are TGTGCCAGCAGCCCCAGACAGGGGGAGGTAGCGGTGCAGTATTTT.

A few counts support this clonotype. The chain couples TRBV12-3 or TRBV12-4 to TRBJ1-1, with D perhaps matching TRBD1 (6 bases). V lost 6 bases and J 7 bases, leaving 6 bases between the germline ends. The CDR3 runs to 10 residues. DNA for the CDR3: TGTGCCAGCAGGGGACATGAAGCTTTCTTT. Translating it yields CASRGHEAFF.

The sample holds many counts of this clonotype. This chain uses TRBV5-1 with TRBJ2-7; D is undetermined. The V end lost 0 bases, the J end lost 5 bases, and 9 bases lay between the germline ends. In germline, CDR1 is SGHRS, CDR2 YFSETQ. CDR3 size: 13 residues. CDR3 region: CASSLGLPHEQYF. DNA of the CDR3: TGCGCCAGCAGCTTGGGCCTCCCGCACGAGCAGTACTTC.